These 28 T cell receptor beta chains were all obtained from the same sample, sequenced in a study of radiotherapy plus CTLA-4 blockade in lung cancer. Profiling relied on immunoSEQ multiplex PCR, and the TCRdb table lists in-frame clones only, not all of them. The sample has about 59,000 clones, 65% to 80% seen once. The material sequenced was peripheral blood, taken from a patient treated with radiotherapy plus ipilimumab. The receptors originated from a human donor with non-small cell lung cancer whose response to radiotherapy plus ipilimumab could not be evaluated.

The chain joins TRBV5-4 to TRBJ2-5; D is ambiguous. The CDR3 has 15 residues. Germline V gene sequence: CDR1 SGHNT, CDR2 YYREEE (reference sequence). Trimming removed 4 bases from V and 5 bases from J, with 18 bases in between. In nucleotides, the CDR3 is TGTGCCAGCAGCACCGGCGGCTATAGAGAGGAGACCCAGTACTTC. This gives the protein CASSTGGYREETQYF. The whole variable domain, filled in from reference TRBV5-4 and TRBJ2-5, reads ETGVTQSPTHLIKTRGQQVTLRCSSQSGHNTVSWYQQALGQGPQFIFQYYREEENGRGNFPPRFSGLQFPNYSSELNVNALELDDSALYLCASSTGGYREETQYFGPGTRLLVL.

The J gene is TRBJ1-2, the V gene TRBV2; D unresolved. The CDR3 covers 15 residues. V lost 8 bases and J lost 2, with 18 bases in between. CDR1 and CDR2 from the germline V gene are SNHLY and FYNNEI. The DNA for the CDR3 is TGTGCCAGCCCCTCGTTCGGGGAGGGCAACTATGGCTACACCTTC. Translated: CASPSFGEGNYGYTF.

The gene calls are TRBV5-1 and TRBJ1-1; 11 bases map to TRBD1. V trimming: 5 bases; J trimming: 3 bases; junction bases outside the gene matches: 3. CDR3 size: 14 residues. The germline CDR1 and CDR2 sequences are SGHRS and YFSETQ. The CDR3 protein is CASRLGQGDTEAFF. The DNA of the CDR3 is TGCGCCAGCAGACTGGGACAGGGGGACACTGAAGCTTTCTTT.

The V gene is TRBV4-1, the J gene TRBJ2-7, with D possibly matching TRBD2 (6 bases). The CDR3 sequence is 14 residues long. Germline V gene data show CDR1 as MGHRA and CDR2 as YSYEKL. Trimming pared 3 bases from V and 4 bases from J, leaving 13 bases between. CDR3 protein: CASSQAGGVYEQYF. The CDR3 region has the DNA TGCGCCAGCAGCCAGGCCGGAGGGGTTTACGAGCAGTACTTC.

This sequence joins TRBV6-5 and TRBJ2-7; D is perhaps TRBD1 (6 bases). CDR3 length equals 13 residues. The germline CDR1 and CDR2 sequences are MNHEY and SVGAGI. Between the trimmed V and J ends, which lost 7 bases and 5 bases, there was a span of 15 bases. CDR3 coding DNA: TGTGCCAGCACCCCCGCAGGGGTCCACGAGCAGTACTTC. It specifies CASTPAGVHEQYF.

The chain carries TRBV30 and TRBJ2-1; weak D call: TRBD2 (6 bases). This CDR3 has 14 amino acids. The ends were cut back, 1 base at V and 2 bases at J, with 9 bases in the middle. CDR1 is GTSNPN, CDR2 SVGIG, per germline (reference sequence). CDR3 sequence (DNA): TGTGCCTGGAGTGGGGGACTCACCTACAATGAGCAGTTCTTC. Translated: CAWSGGLTYNEQFF.

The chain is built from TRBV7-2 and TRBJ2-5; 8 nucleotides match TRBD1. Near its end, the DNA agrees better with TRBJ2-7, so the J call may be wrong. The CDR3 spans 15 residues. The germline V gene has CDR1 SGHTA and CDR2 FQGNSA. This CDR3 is CASSKQGVGTYEQYF. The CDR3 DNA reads TGTGCCAGCAGCAAACAGGGGGTCGGGACCTACGAGCAGTACTTC.

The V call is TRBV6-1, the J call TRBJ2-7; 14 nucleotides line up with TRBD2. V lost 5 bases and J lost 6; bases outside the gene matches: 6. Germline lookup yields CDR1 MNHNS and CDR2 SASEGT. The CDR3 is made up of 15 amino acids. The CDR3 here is CASSPLGLAGGEQYF. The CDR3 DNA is TGTGCCAGCAGTCCCCTAGGACTAGCGGGGGGCGAGCAGTACTTC.

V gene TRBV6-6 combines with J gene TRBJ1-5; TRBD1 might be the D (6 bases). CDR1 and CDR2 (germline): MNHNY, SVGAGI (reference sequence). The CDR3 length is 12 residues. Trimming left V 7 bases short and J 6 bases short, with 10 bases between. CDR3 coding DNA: TGTGCCAGCACGGGGGGCAGTCAGCCCCAGCATTTT. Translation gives CASTGGSQPQHF.

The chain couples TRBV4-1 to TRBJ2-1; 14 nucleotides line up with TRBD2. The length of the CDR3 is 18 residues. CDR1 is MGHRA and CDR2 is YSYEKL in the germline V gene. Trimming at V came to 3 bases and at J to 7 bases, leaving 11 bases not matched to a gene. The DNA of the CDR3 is TGCGCCAGCAGCCAGGGTCGACTAGCGGGAGGGACGATAAATGAGCAGTTCTTC. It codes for CASSQGRLAGGTINEQFF.

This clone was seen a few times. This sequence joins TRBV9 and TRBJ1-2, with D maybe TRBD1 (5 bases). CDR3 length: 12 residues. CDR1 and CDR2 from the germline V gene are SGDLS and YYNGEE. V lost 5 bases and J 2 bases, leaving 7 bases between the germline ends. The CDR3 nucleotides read TGTGCCAGCAGGACAGCAAACTATGGCTACACCTTC. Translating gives CASRTANYGYTF.

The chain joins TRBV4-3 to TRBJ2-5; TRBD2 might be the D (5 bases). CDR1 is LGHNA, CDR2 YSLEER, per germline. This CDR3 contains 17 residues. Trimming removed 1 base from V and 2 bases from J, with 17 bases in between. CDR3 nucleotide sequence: TGCGCCAGCAGCCAAGGTCCCGTGGCAGCGGCTCAAGAGACCCAGTACTTC. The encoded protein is CASSQGPVAAAQETQYF.

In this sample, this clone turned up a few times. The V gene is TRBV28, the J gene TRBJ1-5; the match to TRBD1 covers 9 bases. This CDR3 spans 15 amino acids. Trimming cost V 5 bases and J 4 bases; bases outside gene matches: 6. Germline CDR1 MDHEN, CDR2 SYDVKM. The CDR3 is CASSLRQGDNQPQHF. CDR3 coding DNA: TGTGCCAGCAGTCTTCGACAGGGGGATAATCAGCCCCAGCATTTT.

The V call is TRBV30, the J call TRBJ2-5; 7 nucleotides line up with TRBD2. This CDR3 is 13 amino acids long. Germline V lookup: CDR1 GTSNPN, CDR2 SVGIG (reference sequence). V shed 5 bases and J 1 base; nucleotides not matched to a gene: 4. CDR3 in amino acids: CAWERDRQETQYF. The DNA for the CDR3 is TGTGCCTGGGAGCGGGACCGCCAAGAGACCCAGTACTTC.

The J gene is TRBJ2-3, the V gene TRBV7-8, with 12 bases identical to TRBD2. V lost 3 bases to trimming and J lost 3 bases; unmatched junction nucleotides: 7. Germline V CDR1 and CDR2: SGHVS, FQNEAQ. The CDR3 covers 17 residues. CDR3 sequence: CASSFLAGGPITDTQYF. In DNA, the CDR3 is TGTGCCAGCAGCTTTCTAGCGGGAGGGCCTATTACAGATACGCAGTATTTT.

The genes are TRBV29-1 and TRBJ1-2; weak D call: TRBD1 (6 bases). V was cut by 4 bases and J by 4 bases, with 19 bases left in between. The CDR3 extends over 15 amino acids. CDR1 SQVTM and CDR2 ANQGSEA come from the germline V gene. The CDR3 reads CSVAPGQSLTYGYTF. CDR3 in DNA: TGCAGCGTTGCGCCAGGACAGAGTCTTACCTATGGCTACACCTTC.

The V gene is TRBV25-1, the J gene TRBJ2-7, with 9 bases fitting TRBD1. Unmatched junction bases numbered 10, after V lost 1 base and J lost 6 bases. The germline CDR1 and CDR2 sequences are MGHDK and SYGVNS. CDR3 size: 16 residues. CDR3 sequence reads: CASSEFRPGQGGEQYF. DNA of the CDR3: TGTGCCAGCAGTGAATTTAGACCGGGACAGGGAGGCGAGCAGTACTTC.

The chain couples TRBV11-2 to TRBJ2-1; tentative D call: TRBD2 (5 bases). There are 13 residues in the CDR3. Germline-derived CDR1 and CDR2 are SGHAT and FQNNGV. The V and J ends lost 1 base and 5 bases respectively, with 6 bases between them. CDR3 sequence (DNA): TGTGCCAGCAGCTTAGGGACTCACAATGAGCAGTTCTTC. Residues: CASSLGTHNEQFF. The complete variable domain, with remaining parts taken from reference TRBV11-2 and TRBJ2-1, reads EAGVAQSPRYKIIEKRQSVAFWCNPISGHATLYWYQQILGQGPKLLIQFQNNGVVDDSQLPKDRFSAERLKGVDSTLKIQPAKLEDSAVYLCASSLGTHNEQFFGPGTRLTVL.

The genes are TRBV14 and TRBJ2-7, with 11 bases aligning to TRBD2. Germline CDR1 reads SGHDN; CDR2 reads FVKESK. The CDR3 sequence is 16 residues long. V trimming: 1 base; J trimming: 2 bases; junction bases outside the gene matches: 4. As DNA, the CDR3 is TGTGCCAGCAGCCAAGGGCTAGCGGGAGGCCCCTACGAGCAGTACTTC. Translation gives CASSQGLAGGPYEQYF.

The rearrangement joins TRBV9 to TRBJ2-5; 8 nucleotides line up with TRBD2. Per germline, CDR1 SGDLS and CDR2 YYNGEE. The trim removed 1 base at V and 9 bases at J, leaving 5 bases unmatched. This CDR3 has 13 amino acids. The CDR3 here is CASSVSGSSPQYF. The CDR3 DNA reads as TGTGCCAGCAGCGTAAGCGGGAGCTCTCCCCAGTACTTC.

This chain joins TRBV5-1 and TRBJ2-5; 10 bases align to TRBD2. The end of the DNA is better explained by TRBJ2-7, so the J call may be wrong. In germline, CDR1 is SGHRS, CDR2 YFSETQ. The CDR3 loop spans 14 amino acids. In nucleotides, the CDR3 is TGCGCCAGCAGCCCTTCTAGCGGGAGCGACGAGCAGTACTTC. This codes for CASSPSSGSDEQYF.

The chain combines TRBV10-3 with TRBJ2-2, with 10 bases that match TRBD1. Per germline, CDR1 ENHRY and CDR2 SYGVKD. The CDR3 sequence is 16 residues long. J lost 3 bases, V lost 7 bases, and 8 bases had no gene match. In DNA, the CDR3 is TGTGCCATCACCGCGGACAGGGGGGGTGACACCGGGGAGCTGTTTTTT. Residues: CAITADRGGDTGELFF.

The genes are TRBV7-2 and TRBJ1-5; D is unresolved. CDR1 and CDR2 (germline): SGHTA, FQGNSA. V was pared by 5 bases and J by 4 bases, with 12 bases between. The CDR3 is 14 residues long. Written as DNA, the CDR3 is TGTGCCAGCAGCCCGCCAGGCCCGAATCAGCCCCAGCATTTT. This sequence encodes CASSPPGPNQPQHF.

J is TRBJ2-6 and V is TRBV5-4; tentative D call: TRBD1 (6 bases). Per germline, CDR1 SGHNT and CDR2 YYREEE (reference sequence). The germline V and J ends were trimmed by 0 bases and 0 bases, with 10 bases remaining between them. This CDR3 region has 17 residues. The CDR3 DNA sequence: TGTGCCAGCAGCTTGGTCGGCAGGGGCTCTGGGGCCAACGTCCTGACTTTC. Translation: CASSLVGRGSGANVLTF.

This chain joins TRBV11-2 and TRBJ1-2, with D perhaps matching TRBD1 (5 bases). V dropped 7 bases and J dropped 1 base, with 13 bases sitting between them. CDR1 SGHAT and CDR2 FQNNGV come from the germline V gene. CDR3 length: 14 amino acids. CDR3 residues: CASTYDSFNYGYTF. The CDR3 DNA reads TGTGCCAGCACCTATGACAGTTTTAACTATGGCTACACCTTC.

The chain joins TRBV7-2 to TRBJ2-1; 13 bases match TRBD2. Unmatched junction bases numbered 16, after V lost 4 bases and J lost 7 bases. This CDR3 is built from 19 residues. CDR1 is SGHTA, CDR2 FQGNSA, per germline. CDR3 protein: CASSSGTSGNKMAKNEQFF. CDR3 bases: TGTGCCAGCAGCTCAGGGACTAGCGGGAATAAAATGGCTAAAAATGAGCAGTTCTTC.

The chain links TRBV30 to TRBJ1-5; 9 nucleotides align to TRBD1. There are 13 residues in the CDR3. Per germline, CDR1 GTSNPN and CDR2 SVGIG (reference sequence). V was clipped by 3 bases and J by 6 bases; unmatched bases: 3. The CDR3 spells CAWSYRGLQPQHF. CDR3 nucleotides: TGTGCCTGGAGCTACAGGGGGCTTCAGCCCCAGCATTTT.

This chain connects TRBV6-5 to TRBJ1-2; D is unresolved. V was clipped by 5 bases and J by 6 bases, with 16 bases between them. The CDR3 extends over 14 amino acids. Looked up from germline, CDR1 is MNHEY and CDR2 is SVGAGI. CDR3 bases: TGTGCCAGCAGTAGTGGGTGGGCGAGTGATGGCTACACCTTC. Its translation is CASSSGWASDGYTF.